Sequencing of this TCR beta chain was carried out in a study of OX40 agonist ivuxolimab in advanced cancers. Study background: Patients in dose escalation had liver, melanoma, kidney or head and neck cancers. Participants, approximately 80% male, averaged roughly 60 years of age, ranging from about 23 to 90.

Study conclusions and caveats: The authors did not determine the antigen specificity of the expanded peripheral T cells.

The protocol was immunoSEQ multiplex PCR, while the TCRdb copy is restricted to in-frame clones and leaves out a portion. Of about 79,000 clones detected, approximately 84% appear once; the ten largest clones hold around 0.51%. Germline V gives CDR1 SGHTS, CDR2 YDEGEE. The length of the CDR3 is 12 residues. V was cut by 3 bases and J by 8 bases, with 11 bases left in between. About this clone itself: Its antigen is as yet unknown.

V is TRBV5-8 and J is TRBJ1-2; D might be TRBD1 (6 bases). This specimen consisted of CD4+ or CD8+ T cells sorted from blood, obtained in a trial of the OX40 agonist ivuxolimab. This clonotype was sampled from an adult with an advanced solid tumor such as melanoma, head and neck, liver or kidney cancer. CDR3 amino acids: CASSYTGLGYTF. The CDR3 DNA reads TGTGCCAGCAGCTATACAGGGCTCGGCTACACCTTC. Filled out from reference TRBV5-8 and TRBJ1-2, the complete variable domain reads EAGVTQSPTHLIKTRGQQATLRCSPISGHTSVYWYQQALGLGLQFLLWYDEGEERNRGNFPPRFSGRQFPNYSSELNVNALELEDSALYLCASSYTGLGYTFGSGTRLTVV.